These T cell receptor beta chains were read from a single sample in a study of CD8 T cells in ankylosing spondylitis. TCRdb called the 5' RACE reads again in MiXCR, with one record for every CDR3 protein. The sample has more than 400,000 distinct CDR3 sequences; approximately 5.3% are singletons. Source material: blood, either unsorted or a sorted T cell fraction (not recorded which). The receptors originated from a male donor with ankylosing spondylitis. Both conserved end residues are part of each CDR3. The D gene is left open where the match is weak. The size of a clone is reported for some rows only, either as once, few or many, or as a class for expanded clones.

d_call	v_call	clone_size	j_call	cdr3_aa	cdr3_nt
TRBD1	TRBV6-4	many	TRBJ1-3	CASSPDDQQGVLHSGNTIYF	TGTGCCAGCAGCCCAGACGATCAACAGGGGGTCCTTCACTCTGGAAACACCATATATTTT
TRBD1	TRBV20-1	few	TRBJ2-4	CSARRTGSRDIQYF	TGCAGTGCTAGACGGACAGGGTCTAGAGACATTCAGTACTTC
TRBD1	TRBV6-2/TRBV6-3	.	TRBJ2-7	CATRDRAYEQYF	TGTGCCACCCGGGACAGGGCCTACGAGCAGTACTTC
.	TRBV2	many	TRBJ1-4	CASSEMSEKLFF	TGTGCCAGCAGTGAAATGTCTGAAAAACTGTTTTTT
.	TRBV27	many	TRBJ2-4	CASSLSDGLAKNIQYF	TGTGCCAGCAGTTTATCCGACGGGTTAGCCAAAAACATTCAGTACTTC
TRBD1	TRBV6-1	many	TRBJ1-2	CASSGLTGGVGGYTF	TGTGCCAGCAGTGGTTTGACAGGGGGCGTGGGTGGCTACACCTTC
.	TRBV6-5	many	TRBJ1-2	CASSYDLRNSNYGYTF	TGTGCCAGCAGTTACGACCTAAGGAACTCTAACTATGGCTACACCTTC
TRBD2	TRBV20-1	many	TRBJ2-2	CSATSGVTGELFF	TGCAGTGCTACCAGCGGGGTCACCGGGGAGCTGTTTTTT
TRBD2	TRBV6-2/TRBV6-3	few	TRBJ2-5	CASSSLAAETQYF	TGTGCCAGCAGCTCACTAGCGGCGGAGACCCAGTACTTC
TRBD2	TRBV20-1	once	TRBJ2-7	CCVSGGGPFSYEQYF	TGCTGTGTCTCGGGGGGAGGGCCCTTTTCCTACGAGCAGTACTTC
TRBD2	TRBV11-1	many	TRBJ2-2	CASSFGLAGGLTGELFF	TGTGCCAGCAGCTTCGGACTAGCGGGAGGGTTGACCGGGGAGCTGTTTTTT
TRBD1	TRBV9	many	TRBJ1-1	CASSKTGGGGTEAFF	TGTGCCAGCAGCAAAACAGGGGGCGGTGGAACTGAAGCTTTCTTT
.	TRBV11-1	.	TRBJ2-7	CASSPKMPDTRHYEQYF	TGTGCCAGCAGCCCCAAGATGCCGGACACGAGACACTACGAGCAGTACTTC
.	TRBV11-1	many	TRBJ1-2	CASSLRRDYGYTF	TGTGCCAGCAGCTTAAGGAGAGACTATGGCTACACCTTC
.	TRBV7-2	many	TRBJ2-5	CASSITEETQYF	TGTGCCAGTTCAATAACTGAAGAGACCCAGTACTTC
TRBD1	TRBV28	.	TRBJ2-1	CASSTRQGSKSNEQFF	TGTGCCAGCAGTACCCGACAGGGGTCGAAATCCAATGAGCAGTTCTTC
TRBD2	TRBV4-2	many	TRBJ2-1	CASSRGGPSYNEQFF	TGTGCCAGCAGTCGCGGGGGTCCCTCCTACAATGAGCAGTTCTTC
.	TRBV9	many	TRBJ1-1	CASSVVGDTEAFF	TGTGCCAGCAGCGTAGTTGGGGACACTGAAGCTTTCTTT
.	TRBV20-1	many	TRBJ2-1	CSAREWASSYNEQFF	TGCAGTGCTAGAGAATGGGCTAGCTCCTACAATGAGCAGTTCTTC
.	TRBV25-1	many	TRBJ1-2	CASSATRGAGYGYTF	TGTGCCAGCAGCGCCACCCGGGGTGCGGGCTATGGCTACACCTTC
.	TRBV29-1	many	TRBJ2-2	CSVWHLSGELFF	TGCAGCGTTTGGCATTTGTCCGGGGAGCTGTTTTTT
.	TRBV29-1	many	TRBJ2-7	CSVAWGPPGEQYF	TGCAGCGTTGCATGGGGACCCCCGGGCGAGCAGTACTTC
.	TRBV25-1	many	TRBJ1-2	CASSDPGRVRYTF	TGTGCCAGCAGTGACCCCGGGAGGGTGCGCTACACCTTC
.	TRBV5-1	many	TRBJ2-1	CASSQTIAGSYNEQFF	TGCGCCAGCAGCCAAACCATCGCAGGGTCGTACAATGAGCAGTTCTTC
TRBD2	TRBV28	many	TRBJ2-5	CASSSGTSGGETQYF	TGTGCCAGCAGTTCCGGGACTAGCGGGGGAGAGACCCAGTACTTC
.	TRBV28	many	TRBJ1-1	CASSFPGNLPEAFF	TGTGCCAGCAGTTTCCCCGGGAACTTGCCTGAAGCTTTCTTT
.	TRBV7-2	many	TRBJ2-1	CASSLFKTSKYNEQFF	TGTGCCAGCAGCTTATTTAAGACTTCCAAGTACAATGAGCAGTTCTTC
.	TRBV4-2	many	TRBJ2-2	CASSQDPLDVGELFF	TGTGCCAGCAGCCAAGATCCTTTGGACGTCGGGGAGCTGTTTTTT
.	TRBV6-5	few	TRBJ2-7	CASSYSGRGLQLYEQYF	TGTGCCAGCAGTTACTCGGGCAGAGGGCTCCAACTCTACGAGCAGTACTTC
.	TRBV2	.	TRBJ2-3	CASSIPTTGESTDTQYF	TGTGCCAGCAGTATCCCCACGACAGGCGAGAGCACAGATACGCAGTATTTT
.	TRBV20-1	many	TRBJ1-5	CSARDMGDQPQHF	TGCAGTGCTAGAGATATGGGCGATCAGCCCCAGCATTTT
.	TRBV4-2	many	TRBJ2-3	CASSQDWASFGTDTQYF	TGTGCCAGCAGCCAAGATTGGGCTAGTTTCGGCACAGATACGCAGTATTTT
.	TRBV20-1	.	TRBJ2-7	CSAPHPWREQYEQYF	TGCAGTGCTCCCCACCCTTGGAGGGAGCAGTACGAGCAGTACTTC
TRBD1	TRBV5-1	few	TRBJ2-7	CASSLLDRDPREQYF	TGCGCCAGCAGCCTACTCGACAGGGACCCACGCGAGCAGTACTTC
.	TRBV18	few	TRBJ1-2	CASSPSQSSNYGYTF	TGTGCCAGCTCACCGTCACAGTCCTCTAACTATGGCTACACCTTC
TRBD2	TRBV5-6	many	TRBJ2-1	CASRRLAGGHNEQFF	TGTGCCAGCAGAAGGCTAGCGGGGGGCCACAATGAGCAGTTCTTC
.	TRBV7-8	many	TRBJ1-1	CASSFLTRNTEAFF	TGTGCCAGCAGCTTTCTGACCCGGAACACTGAAGCTTTCTTT
.	TRBV7-8	many	TRBJ2-1	CASSSPTRNEQFF	TGTGCCAGCAGCTCCCCCACCCGTAATGAGCAGTTCTTC
TRBD2	TRBV4-3	many	TRBJ2-3	CASSQDSGLGGDTQYF	TGCGCCAGCAGCCAAGATTCAGGACTAGGTGGTGATACGCAGTATTTT
.	TRBV5-1	many	TRBJ2-5	CASSLGSKQETQYF	TGCGCCAGCAGCTTGGGATCCAAGCAAGAGACCCAGTACTTC
.	TRBV28	.	TRBJ1-3	CASSFVFSGNTIYF	TGTGCCAGCAGCTTCGTTTTCTCTGGAAACACCATATATTTT
TRBD2	TRBV7-9	.	TRBJ2-3	CASSSTSGKYF	TGTGCCAGCAGCTCGACTAGCGGGAAGTATTTT
.	TRBV7-9	many	TRBJ1-4	CASSSGQAGLGNEKLFF	TGTGCCAGCAGCTCAGGTCAGGCCGGCCTTGGGAATGAAAAACTGTTTTTT
.	TRBV4-2	many	TRBJ2-7	CASSPQKGTPYEQYF	TGTGCCAGCAGCCCCCAAAAGGGAACCCCCTACGAGCAGTACTTC
TRBD1	TRBV7-8	.	TRBJ2-7	CASSPGQANAEQYF	TGTGCCAGCAGCCCTGGACAGGCCAACGCCGAGCAGTACTTC
.	TRBV24-1	many	TRBJ1-3	CAIGTNSGNTIYF	TGTGCCATCGGGACAAACTCTGGAAACACCATATATTTT
.	TRBV7-2	many	TRBJ1-5	CASSFRDGQPQHF	TGTGCCAGCAGCTTTCGAGACGGTCAGCCCCAGCATTTT
.	TRBV6-2/TRBV6-3	many	TRBJ1-1	CASRPMGAEAFF	TGTGCCAGCAGGCCCATGGGCGCTGAAGCTTTCTTT
.	TRBV12-3/TRBV12-4	many	TRBJ2-7	CASSALGVHYEQYF	TGTGCCAGCAGTGCCCTGGGGGTCCACTACGAGCAGTACTTC
TRBD1	TRBV7-2	many	TRBJ1-3	CASSLDGDRANTIYF	TGTGCCAGCAGCTTAGACGGGGACAGGGCCAACACCATATATTTT
.	TRBV4-2	many	TRBJ2-5	CASSLRQGGETQYF	TGTGCCAGCAGCTTACGACAGGGAGGAGAGACCCAGTACTTC
.	TRBV5-1	many	TRBJ2-5	CASSLGRRGTQYF	TGCGCCAGCAGCTTGGGGCGGCGGGGAACCCAGTACTTC
.	TRBV5-1	many	TRBJ2-7	CASSLGDTYTYEQYF	TGCGCCAGCAGCTTGGGGGACACCTATACCTACGAGCAGTACTTC
TRBD2	TRBV20-1	many	TRBJ2-1	CSARGGSGSPLNEQFF	TGCAGTGCTAGAGGTGGTAGCGGGAGCCCCCTTAATGAGCAGTTCTTC
.	TRBV6-1	few	TRBJ1-5	CASRARGDSRPQHF	TGTGCCAGCAGGGCCCGTGGGGATTCGCGGCCCCAGCATTTT
.	TRBV5-1	.	TRBJ1-4	CASRRETSTNEKLFF	TGCGCCAGCAGGAGGGAAACGTCAACTAATGAAAAACTGTTTTTT
.	TRBV9	many	TRBJ1-1	CASSVDSKMNTEAFF	TGTGCCAGCAGCGTAGACTCCAAGATGAACACTGAAGCTTTCTTT
.	TRBV2	many	TRBJ2-1	CASLAMNEQFF	TGTGCCAGCTTAGCTATGAATGAGCAGTTCTTC
.	TRBV20-1	.	TRBJ1-1	CSAVKRGSEAFF	TGCAGTGCTGTGAAGAGGGGCTCTGAAGCTTTCTTT